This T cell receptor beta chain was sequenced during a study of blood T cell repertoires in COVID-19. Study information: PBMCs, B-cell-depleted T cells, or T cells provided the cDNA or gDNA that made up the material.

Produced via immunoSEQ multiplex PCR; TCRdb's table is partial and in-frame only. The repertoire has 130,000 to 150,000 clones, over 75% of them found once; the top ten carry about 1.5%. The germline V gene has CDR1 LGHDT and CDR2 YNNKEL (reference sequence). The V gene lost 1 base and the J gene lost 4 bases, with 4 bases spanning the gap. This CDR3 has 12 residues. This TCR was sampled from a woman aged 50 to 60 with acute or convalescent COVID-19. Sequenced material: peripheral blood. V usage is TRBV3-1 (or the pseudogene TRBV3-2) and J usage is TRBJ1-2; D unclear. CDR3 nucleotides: TGTGCCAGCAGCCAAGCTAGCTATGGCTACACCTTC. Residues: CASSQASYGYTF.